This T cell receptor (beta chain) was identified during a study of beta chain features in type 1 diabetes. General study points: TCRB CDR3s were moderately but significantly shorter in Type 1 diabetes patients in all four CD4+ subsets.

Comment on this clone: Its antigen is currently unknown.

The germline CDR1 and CDR2 sequences are MDHEN and SYDVKM. The V end lost 5 bases, the J end lost 7 bases, and 14 bases lay between the germline ends. This CDR3 contains 13 residues. The investigators reverse transcribed all of the isolated RNA, so they sequenced expressed TCRB transcripts. Profiled with immunoSEQ multiplex PCR; TCRdb holds only in-frame clones, not every one. This sample has 300,000 to 350,000 clones, with less than 20% found just once. The chain joins TRBV28 to TRBJ2-5; D perhaps matches TRBD1 (5 bases). What was sequenced was naive CD4+ T cells from blood. This TCR came from a woman between 18 and 29 years old in good health. The CDR3 region is CASSHTGVGTQYF. The CDR3 DNA reads TGTGCCAGCAGTCACACAGGCGTTGGGACCCAGTACTTC.